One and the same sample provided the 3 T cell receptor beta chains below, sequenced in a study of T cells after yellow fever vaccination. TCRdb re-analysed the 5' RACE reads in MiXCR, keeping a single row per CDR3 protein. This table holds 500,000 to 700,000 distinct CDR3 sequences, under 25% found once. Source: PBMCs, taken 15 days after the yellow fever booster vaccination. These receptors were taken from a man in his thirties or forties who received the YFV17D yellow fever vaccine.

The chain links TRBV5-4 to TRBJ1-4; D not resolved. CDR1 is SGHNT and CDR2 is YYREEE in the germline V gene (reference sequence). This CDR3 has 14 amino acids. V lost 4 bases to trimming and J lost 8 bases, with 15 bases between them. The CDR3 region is CASSRPAGSEKLFF. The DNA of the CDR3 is TGTGCCAGCAGCCGTCCGGCGGGGTCCGAAAAACTGTTTTTT.

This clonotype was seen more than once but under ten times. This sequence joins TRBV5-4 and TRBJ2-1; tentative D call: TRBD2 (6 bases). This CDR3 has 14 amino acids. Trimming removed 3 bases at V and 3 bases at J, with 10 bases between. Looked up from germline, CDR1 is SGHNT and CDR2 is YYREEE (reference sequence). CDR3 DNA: TGTGCCAGCAGCTCTCGCGGGAACTACAATGAGCAGTTCTTC. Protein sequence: CASSSRGNYNEQFF. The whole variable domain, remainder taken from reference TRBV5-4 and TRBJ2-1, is ETGVTQSPTHLIKTRGQQVTLRCSSQSGHNTVSWYQQALGQGPQFIFQYYREEENGRGNFPPRFSGLQFPNYSSELNVNALELDDSALYLCASSSRGNYNEQFFGPGTRLTVL.

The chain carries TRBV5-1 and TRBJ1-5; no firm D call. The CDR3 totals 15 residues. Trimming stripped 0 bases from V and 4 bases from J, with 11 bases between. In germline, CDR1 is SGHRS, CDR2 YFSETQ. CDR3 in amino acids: CASSLDAVNNQPQHF. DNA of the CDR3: TGCGCCAGCAGCTTGGATGCAGTTAATAATCAGCCCCAGCATTTT.